These 7 T cell receptor beta chains were sequenced from one sample in a study of blood T cell repertoires in COVID-19. The assay was immunoSEQ multiplex PCR, and TCRdb's table has in-frame clones only and misses some. Of about 140,000 clones listed, over 70% are singletons. Sequencing was carried out using peripheral blood. The receptors originated from a man in his fifties who had recovered from COVID-19.

The chain has TRBV2 and TRBJ1-3; 8 bases agree with TRBD1. Germline-derived CDR1 and CDR2 are SNHLY and FYNNEI. After removal of 5 bases from V and 2 bases from J, the junction contained 2 bases not matched to a gene. The CDR3 runs to 14 residues. CDR3 region: CASSRQGTGNTIYF. As DNA, the CDR3 is TGTGCCAGCAGTAGACAGGGGACTGGAAACACCATATATTTT.

V and J are TRBV7-2 and TRBJ1-1; 12 bases are a match to TRBD1. Trimming at V came to 3 bases and at J to 0 bases, leaving 5 bases not matched to a gene. The CDR3 is 17 amino acids. Germline lookup yields CDR1 SGHTA and CDR2 FQGNSA. The CDR3 DNA is TGTGCCAGCAGCTTCCAAGGGACAGGGGGCATGAACACTGAAGCTTTCTTT. Amino acid sequence: CASSFQGTGGMNTEAFF.

This sequence joins TRBV20-1 and TRBJ2-3; perhaps TRBD2 as D (6 bases). The germline gives CDR1 DFQATT, CDR2 SNEGSKA (reference sequence). The CDR3 sequence is 16 residues long. Trimming removed 3 bases at V and 8 bases at J, with 24 bases between. CDR3 residues: CSASSPGASVVSTQYF. As DNA, the CDR3 is TGCAGTGCTAGTAGCCCGGGAGCTAGCGTCGTAAGTACGCAGTATTTT.

The chain combines TRBV2 with TRBJ1-5; 8 bases fit TRBD1. Germline loops: CDR1 SNHLY, CDR2 FYNNEI. V lost 5 bases, J lost 2 bases, and 5 bases stayed unmatched. The CDR3 totals 15 residues. CDR3 DNA sequence: TGTGCCAGCAGTCTGTCGACAGGGGGCAATCAGCCCCAGCATTTT. It translates to CASSLSTGGNQPQHF.

The V and J genes are TRBV18 and TRBJ2-1; 8 bases line up with TRBD1. Germline-derived CDR1 and CDR2 are KGHSH and LQKENI. The J segment lost 4 bases and the V segment lost 8 bases, leaving 7 bases of the junction unmatched. The CDR3 has 14 amino acids. This CDR3 is CASRPTGVYNEQFF. In nucleotides, the CDR3 is TGTGCCAGCCGACCGACAGGGGTGTACAATGAGCAGTTCTTC.

The V gene is TRBV25-1, the J gene TRBJ2-7; D is perhaps TRBD1 (6 bases). V lost 0 bases to trimming and J lost 0 bases, with 12 bases between them. The CDR3 has 16 residues. Germline assignment: CDR1 MGHDK and CDR2 SYGVNS. The CDR3, as DNA: TGTGCCAGCAGTGAATATATGCAGGGGAGCTCCTACGAGCAGTACTTC. Amino acids: CASSEYMQGSSYEQYF.

The chain carries TRBV6-1 and TRBJ2-7; TRBD1 aligns across 8 bases. CDR3 length: 16 amino acids. Per germline, CDR1 MNHNS and CDR2 SASEGT. Trimming took 1 base from V and 5 from J; bases not matched to a gene: 10. The CDR3 DNA reads as TGTGCCAGCAGTGAAGTAGAAACAGGGGGAAAGCACGAGCAGTACTTC. It encodes CASSEVETGGKHEQYF.